This is a list of T cell receptor beta chains from one sample in a study of technical replicates of blood from a few donors. Profiling relied on immunoSEQ multiplex PCR, and the TCRdb table lists in-frame clones only, not all of them. The data hold about 66,000 clones, with approximately 90% observed a single time. The sequenced sample was PBMCs. Source of these receptors: a human donor in good health. Some clones in this sample may be carry-over from other donors' samples. Each CDR3 is given with its conserved first and last residue. A D gene is named only where the DNA matches it firmly.

TRBJ2-1 | TRBV10-3 | TRBD2 | CAISATSGIANEQFF | TGTGCCATCAGCGCGACTAGCGGGATCGCCAATGAGCAGTTCTTC
TRBJ2-3 | TRBV5-1 | NA | CASSLPADYNTDTQYF | TGCGCCAGCAGCTTGCCAGCGGACTACAACACAGATACGCAGTATTTT
TRBJ2-7 | TRBV7-9 | NA | CASSGQGIWEQYF | TGTGCCAGCTCCGGGCAGGGGATTTGGGAGCAGTACTTC
TRBJ1-1 | TRBV6-5 | NA | CASRQNGNTEAFF | TGTGCCAGCAGACAGAATGGGAACACTGAAGCTTTCTTT
TRBJ2-4 | TRBV7-2 | NA | CASSSRWGPTDIQYF | TGTGCCAGCAGCTCCAGGTGGGGGCCGACGGACATTCAGTACTTC
TRBJ1-2 | TRBV5-1 | NA | CASSFGPGGAYGYTF | TGCGCCAGCAGCTTCGGCCCCGGGGGAGCCTATGGCTACACCTTC
TRBJ1-3 | TRBV4-3 | NA | CASSQRTVGGNTIYF | TGCGCCAGCAGCCAGAGGACAGTGGGGGGAAACACCATATATTTT
TRBJ1-1 | TRBV7-9 | TRBD1 | CASSQQTGEAFF | TGTGCCAGCAGCCAGCAGACAGGGGAAGCTTTCTTT
TRBJ2-7 | TRBV6-5 | TRBD1 | CASSYLGQTYEQYF | TGTGCCAGCAGTTACCTGGGACAGACCTACGAGCAGTACTTC
TRBJ1-2 | TRBV9 | NA | CASSVASGVGYTF | TGTGCCAGCAGCGTAGCGTCGGGGGTGGGCTACACCTTC
TRBJ2-2 | TRBV9 | NA | CASSVFKGDTGELFF | TGTGCCAGCAGCGTCTTCAAGGGGGACACCGGGGAGCTGTTTTTT
TRBJ2-7 | TRBV18 | NA | CASSPGDEQYF | TGTGCCAGCTCACCCGGGGACGAGCAGTACTTC
TRBJ2-7 | TRBV6-6 | NA | CASSYSEASYEQYF | TGTGCCAGCAGTTACTCTGAGGCATCATACGAGCAGTACTTC
TRBJ2-6 | TRBV7-9 | NA | CASTNEGAGANVLTF | TGTGCCAGCACCAACGAAGGGGCTGGGGCCAACGTCCTGACTTTC
TRBJ1-4 | TRBV18 | TRBD1 | CASSPRQGGEKLFF | TGTGCCAGCTCACCACGACAGGGGGGCGAAAAACTGTTTTTT